The TCR beta chain under discussion was sequenced for a study of glioma-infiltrating T cells after dendritic cell vaccination. Study summary: Autologous tumor lysate-pulsed dendritic cell vaccination was given between about 2002 and 2013.

Libraries were prepared by immunoSEQ multiplex PCR; TCRdb keeps only in-frame clonotypes and omits some of them. This table has 93,000 or so clones, roughly four fifths appearing once. The V gene's germline CDR1 is SGHTA and CDR2 FQGNSA. The CDR3 is made up of 14 amino acids. Unmatched junction bases numbered 6, after V lost 6 bases and J lost 6 bases. The genes are TRBV7-2 and TRBJ2-2, with 8 bases that match TRBD1. The source was blood, collected before dendritic cell vaccination. This sequence originates from a human donor with glioblastoma. CDR3 coding DNA: TGTGCCAGCAGTTCGACAGGGGTTGCCGGGGAGCTGTTTTTT. It specifies CASSSTGVAGELFF.